Below, 19 T cell receptor beta chains from the same sample are listed, as sequenced in a study of HIV-infected patients and healthy controls. No cell fractionation was done, so the repertoire covers all unsorted peripheral blood T cells. Reverse transcription used roughly 480 ng RNA and constant-region primers for alpha and beta. Using multiplexing indices, alpha and beta chain libraries were generated apart by chain-specific third strand synthesis. In TCRdb, the 5' RACE reads were re-called with MiXCR into one record per CDR3 protein. The sample includes approximately 6,000 distinct CDR3 sequences, 10% of them seen just once. The sample in question was blood, obtained before antiretroviral therapy. The receptors stem from an adult with HIV infection.

There are a few counts of this clonotype. The gene calls are TRBV28 and TRBJ2-3; D is unresolved. With 3 bases removed from V and 0 bases from J, the gap between germline ends came to 16 bases. The CDR3 is made up of 17 amino acids. Germline lookup yields CDR1 MDHEN and CDR2 SYDVKM. CDR3 nucleotide sequence: TGTGCCAGCAGTTTGGCTCTACTGCTAACTAGCACAGATACGCAGTATTTT. Translated, it gives CASSLALLLTSTDTQYF.

This clonotype is judged medium-sized. One junction end does not reproduce the germline sequence, and a read error may be involved. The CDR3 DNA is TGTGCCAGCACAAATCGACAGGTTCAAGACTTC. Translating gives CASTNRQVQDF. This chain links TRBV27 with TRBJ2-5; tentative D call: TRBD1 (6 bases). The germline V gene has CDR1 MNHEY and CDR2 SMNVEV (reference sequence). This CDR3 contains 11 residues.

The genes are TRBV10-3 and TRBJ1-6; D unresolved. Germline CDR1 and CDR2: ENHRY and SYGVKD. V was pared by 8 bases and J by 9 bases, with 11 bases between. This CDR3 contains 12 residues. CDR3: CAIWQPSSPLHF. The CDR3 nucleotides read TGTGCCATCTGGCAACCCAGTTCACCCCTCCACTTT.

This clonotype counts as medium-sized (0.01 to 0.1%). The V and J genes are TRBV7-9 and TRBJ2-7, with D unclear. The V gene's germline CDR1 is SEHNR and CDR2 FQNEAQ (reference sequence). The CDR3 has 12 amino acids. The V end was cut by 5 bases, the J end by 1 base, with 6 bases between. The CDR3 DNA follows: TGTGCCAGCAGCCGCAGATCCTACGAGCAGTACTTC. Amino acid sequence: CASSRRSYEQYF.

This rearrangement joins TRBV24-1 to TRBJ2-7; D not resolved. The V gene's germline CDR1 is KGHDR and CDR2 SFDVKD. This CDR3 has 11 amino acids. Deletions cut 8 bases from V and 9 bases from J, with 13 bases between. DNA of the CDR3: TGTGCCACCATAGCAGGAGATGGGCAGTACTTC. Protein: CATIAGDGQYF.

This clonotype is judged medium-sized (0.01 to 0.1%). This rearrangement joins TRBV14 to TRBJ1-1, with unresolved D. Trimming took 1 base from V and 0 from J, leaving 9 bases between them. The CDR3 spans 15 residues. The germline V gene encodes CDR1 SGHDN and CDR2 FVKESK. The CDR3 DNA sequence: TGTGCCAGCAGCCAAGTCTCGGGGTTGAACACTGAAGCTTTCTTT. Encoded protein: CASSQVSGLNTEAFF.

The chain joins TRBV9 to TRBJ2-5; tentatively, D is TRBD1 (6 bases). V lost 6 bases to trimming and J lost 0 bases, with 12 bases between them. CDR1 SGDLS and CDR2 YYNGEE come from the germline V gene. The CDR3 loop spans 14 amino acids. The CDR3 sequence is CASTRTAHQETQYF. In DNA, the CDR3 is TGTGCCAGCACCAGGACAGCCCACCAAGAGACCCAGTACTTC.

This clonotype rates as medium-sized. The chain joins TRBV6-1 to TRBJ2-3, with TRBD2 as a possible D gene (5 bases). CDR3 length: 15 residues. In germline, CDR1 is MNHNS, CDR2 SASEGT. Trimming removed 2 bases at V and 6 bases at J, with 15 bases between. The CDR3: CASSESLAQLDTQYF. CDR3 in DNA: TGTGCCAGCAGTGAAAGTTTAGCGCAGTTGGATACGCAGTATTTT.

Sample share makes this clonotype medium-sized (0.01 to 0.1%). This chain joins TRBV4-1 and TRBJ1-4; 9 bases fit TRBD1. The V and J ends lost 0 bases and 5 bases, in that order; junction bases with no gene match: 1. CDR3 size: 15 residues. Germline V gene data show CDR1 as MGHRA and CDR2 as YSYEKL. The CDR3 bases are TGCGCCAGCAGCCAAGAAGGACAGGGGAATGAAAAACTGTTTTTT. It specifies CASSQEGQGNEKLFF.

This clonotype came up many times. The rearrangement links TRBV28 to TRBJ1-1, with TRBD1 as a possible D gene (5 bases). Germline V gives CDR1 MDHEN, CDR2 SYDVKM. This CDR3 contains 14 residues. V was pared by 3 bases and J by 5 bases, with 13 bases between. The chain's CDR3 is CASSLGGGRTEAFF. The CDR3, as DNA: TGTGCCAGCAGTTTGGGGGGGGGGAGGACTGAAGCTTTCTTT.

This clonotype rates as medium-sized. The chain recombines TRBV3-1 with TRBJ2-7; D gene unclear. The length of the CDR3 is 13 residues. CDR1 LGHDT and CDR2 YNNKEL come from the germline V gene (reference sequence). With 0 bases removed from V and 4 bases from J, the gap between germline ends came to 7 bases. The DNA of the CDR3 is TGTGCCAGCAGCCAAGAAGTGGAGTACGAGCAGTACTTC. This gives the protein CASSQEVEYEQYF.

Ten or more counts support this clonotype. The chain employs TRBV28 and TRBJ1-2; D is unclear. This CDR3 is 11 amino acids long. Germline V lookup: CDR1 MDHEN, CDR2 SYDVKM. V was cut by 4 bases and J by 8 bases, with 8 bases left in between. CDR3 protein: CASSSPVGYTF. In DNA, the CDR3 is TGTGCCAGCAGTTCCCCGGTCGGCTACACCTTC.

The CDR3 DNA sequence: TGTGCCAGCAGTTTATCCAGACAGGGCTACGAGCAGTACTTC. Translated: CASSLSRQGYEQYF. The chain is built from TRBV12-3 or TRBV12-4 and TRBJ2-7; TRBD1 agrees at 7 bases. J gave up 3 bases and V 2 bases, and 4 bases lay outside the gene matches. The length of the CDR3 is 14 residues.

This chain joins TRBV19 and TRBJ2-7; TRBD1 matches at 7 bases. CDR1 and CDR2 from the germline V gene are LNHDA and SQIVND (reference sequence). After removal of 11 bases from V and 5 bases from J, the junction contained 15 bases not matched to a gene. CDR3 length: 14 amino acids. DNA for the CDR3: TGTGCCTCTCGGTCGGGGACAGTTCGCAACGAGCAGTACTTC. Translation: CASRSGTVRNEQYF. Full variable domain (rest looked up from reference TRBV19 and TRBJ2-7): DGGITQSPKYLFRKEGQNVTLSCEQNLNHDAMYWYRQDPGQGLRLIYYSQIVNDFQKGDIAEGYSVSREKKESFPLTVTSAQKNPTAFYLCASRSGTVRNEQYFGPGTRLTVT.

J is TRBJ1-1 and V is TRBV20-1, with 8 bases that match TRBD1. J was trimmed by 3 bases and V by 6 bases; bases with no gene match: 18. CDR3 length: 17 residues. CDR1 and CDR2 (germline): DFQATT, SNEGSKA (reference sequence). CDR3 amino acids: CSAPRTGILLVYTEAFF. CDR3 bases: TGCAGTGCACCTCGGACAGGGATTCTTTTAGTATACACTGAAGCTTTCTTT.

Within the sample, this clonotype is medium-sized. This rearrangement joins TRBV5-1 to TRBJ1-1, with 11 bases lining up with TRBD1. Per the germline V gene, CDR1 is SGHRS and CDR2 is YFSETQ. V shed 3 bases and J 7 bases; nucleotides not matched to a gene: 5. The CDR3 length is 14 residues. The CDR3 region has the DNA TGCGCCAGCAGCTCAGGACAGGGGGCGAATGAAGCTTTCTTT. It yields the protein CASSSGQGANEAFF.

This clonotype counts as medium-sized (0.01 to 0.1%). Here the CDR3 reads CASNRQSDNSPLHF. The CDR3 nucleotides read TGTGCCAGCAACCGACAGTCCGATAATTCACCCCTCCACTTT. This sequence joins TRBV3-1 and TRBJ1-6; D possibly corresponds to TRBD1 (5 bases). Trimming shortened V by 7 bases and J by 5 bases, and 12 bases separated the two germline ends. Per the germline V gene, CDR1 is LGHDT and CDR2 is YNNKEL (reference sequence). CDR3 length equals 14 residues.

This clonotype was detected many times. The chain couples TRBV6-2 or TRBV6-3 to TRBJ1-2, with unresolved D. CDR1 MNHEY and CDR2 SVGEGT come from the germline V gene. V was trimmed by 0 bases and J by 5 bases, leaving 1 base between them. This CDR3 contains 11 residues. The CDR3 sequence: CASSYSYGYTF. As DNA, the CDR3 is TGTGCCAGCAGTTACTCTTATGGCTACACCTTC.

This clonotype occurred many times. V gene TRBV12-3 or TRBV12-4 combines with J gene TRBJ1-2; D uncertain. Trimming removed 2 bases at V and 5 bases at J, with 6 bases between. The length of the CDR3 is 12 residues. CDR3 sequence (DNA): TGTGCCAGCAGTTTACGCGGGTATGGCTACACCTTC. This gives the protein CASSLRGYGYTF.